Presented here are 25 T cell receptor beta chains from one specimen sequenced in a study of T cell changes during pregnancy in multiple sclerosis. Measured with immunoSEQ multiplex PCR; TCRdb has only the in-frame clones, and not every one. The data show about 38,000 clones, about nine tenths seen once. This material consisted of CD8+ T cells from peripheral blood mononuclear cells, taken after pregnancy. These receptors all stem from a female donor with multiple sclerosis, enrolled in a pregnancy study.

The rearrangement joins TRBV2 to TRBJ2-7; 7 bases agree with TRBD2. V shed 6 bases and J 5 bases; nucleotides not matched to a gene: 1. Germline V gives CDR1 SNHLY, CDR2 FYNNEI. The CDR3 spans 11 residues. For the CDR3, the DNA is TGTGCCAGCAGGGGGGGGAACGAGCAGTACTTC. Translated: CASRGGNEQYF. Using reference TRBV2 and TRBJ2-7 for the parts outside the CDR3, the full variable domain is EPEVTQTPSHQVTQMGQEVILRCVPISNHLYFYWYRQILGQKVEFLVSFYNNEISEKSEIFDDQFSVERPDGSNFTLKIRSTKLEDSAMYFCASRGGNEQYFGPGTRLTVT.

The chain joins TRBV5-1 to TRBJ2-1; 14 bases fit TRBD2. The CDR3 loop spans 16 amino acids. V lost 3 bases to trimming and J lost 8 bases; unmatched junction nucleotides: 7. Germline CDR1 and CDR2: SGHRS and YFSETQ. CDR3 DNA sequence: TGCGCCAGCAGCTCACCGACTAGCGGGAGGGCCGATGAGCAGTTCTTC. Translating it yields CASSSPTSGRADEQFF.

This clone counts as medium-sized. The rearrangement uses TRBV29-1 and TRBJ2-7, with 7 bases fitting TRBD2. Germline trimming cut 6 bases from V and 2 bases from J; bases unmatched to any gene: 4. CDR3 length equals 12 residues. Germline V CDR1 and CDR2: SQVTM, ANQGSEA. CDR3 in DNA: TGCAGCGTAAACAGCGGGGCCTACGAGCAGTACTTC. Protein sequence: CSVNSGAYEQYF.

The chain links TRBV6-5 to TRBJ1-5; D not certain. V was pared by 2 bases and J by 5 bases, with 10 bases between. The CDR3 runs 14 residues. The germline CDR1 and CDR2 sequences are MNHEY and SVGAGI. The CDR3 nucleotides read TGTGCCAGCAGTTACCGCAGGTTCGATCAGCCCCAGCATTTT. Its protein product is CASSYRRFDQPQHF.

The chain carries TRBV28 and TRBJ1-2; TRBD1 agrees at 12 bases. This CDR3 spans 15 amino acids. The junction had 6 bases not matched to a gene; V was cut back by 10 bases and J by 0 bases. Germline loops: CDR1 MDHEN, CDR2 SYDVKM. The CDR3 nucleotides read TGTGCCACCGGGACAGGGGGCGTCCCTAACTATGGCTACACCTTC. Residues: CATGTGGVPNYGYTF.

The genes are TRBV9 and TRBJ2-5; the D gene is possibly TRBD2 (5 bases). Germline values: CDR1 SGDLS, CDR2 YYNGEE. The V and J ends lost 1 base and 5 bases respectively, with 15 bases between them. The length of the CDR3 is 15 residues. In nucleotides, the CDR3 is TGTGCCAGCAGCGTATCCGGGGTGGGTTGGGAGACCCAGTACTTC. Protein sequence: CASSVSGVGWETQYF.

The gene calls are TRBV29-1 and TRBJ2-7; 8 positions agree with TRBD1. The V gene's germline CDR1 is SQVTM and CDR2 ANQGSEA. This CDR3 is built from 15 residues. V shed 4 bases and J 5 bases; nucleotides not matched to a gene: 13. CDR3 residues: CSVGGRGQVSNEQYF. The DNA for the CDR3 is TGCAGCGTTGGAGGAAGGGGACAGGTATCTAACGAGCAGTACTTC.

The chain has TRBV4-2 and TRBJ2-2, with TRBD1 identical over 10 bases. Germline loops: CDR1 LGHNA, CDR2 YNFKEQ. The CDR3 contains 15 residues. V shed 5 bases and J 6 bases; nucleotides not matched to a gene: 6. DNA of the CDR3: TGTGCCAGCAGCGGGAGGGACAGGGGCGCCGGGGAGCTGTTTTTT. Encoded protein: CASSGRDRGAGELFF.

CDR3 amino acids: CATSRDGSSYNSPLHF. The DNA of the CDR3 is TGTGCCACCAGCAGAGATGGTAGCTCCTATAATTCACCCCTCCACTTT. This rearrangement joins TRBV15 to TRBJ1-6; D remains ambiguous. Trimming removed 0 bases at V and 0 bases at J, with 6 bases between. CDR3 size: 16 residues. The germline V gene has CDR1 LNHNV and CDR2 YYDKDF (reference sequence).

The sample holds a few counts of this clone. The CDR3 is CASSLSGQETQYF. CDR3 bases: TGTGCCAGCAGCTTGTCAGGGCAAGAGACCCAGTACTTC. The rearrangement joins TRBV11-1 to TRBJ2-5; a possible D gene is TRBD1 (5 bases). CDR1 is SGHAT, CDR2 FQDESV, per germline (reference sequence). The V end lost 3 bases, the J end lost 2 bases, and 7 bases lay between the germline ends. The CDR3 extends over 13 amino acids.

This chain uses TRBV7-9 with TRBJ2-5; maybe TRBD1 (6 bases). V dropped 5 bases and J dropped 0 bases, with 16 bases sitting between them. Germline CDR1 is SEHNR and CDR2 is FQNEAQ (reference sequence). The length of the CDR3 is 16 residues. CDR3 in DNA: TGTGCCAGCAGCCCGGAACACAGGGCTTACCAAGAGACCCAGTACTTC. Protein: CASSPEHRAYQETQYF.

The chain carries TRBV9 and TRBJ2-2, with a possible D match to TRBD2 (6 bases). Trimming took 4 bases from V and 3 from J, leaving 16 bases between them. The CDR3 has 16 residues. Germline CDR1 is SGDLS and CDR2 is YYNGEE. Here the CDR3 reads CASSPTGVLDTGELFF. DNA of the CDR3: TGTGCCAGCAGCCCCACGGGAGTCTTGGACACCGGGGAGCTGTTTTTT. The full variable domain, in which reference TRBV9 and TRBJ2-2 provide the parts outside the CDR3, is DSGVTQTPKHLITATGQRVTLRCSPRSGDLSVYWYQQSLDQGLQFLIQYYNGEERAKGNILERFSAQQFPDLHSELNLSSLELGDSALYFCASSPTGVLDTGELFFGEGSRLTVL.

This chain links TRBV6-6 with TRBJ1-2; D may be TRBD1 (5 bases). The V gene lost 8 bases and the J gene lost 2 bases, with 12 bases spanning the gap. The germline V gene has CDR1 MNHNY and CDR2 SVGAGI (reference sequence). There are 13 residues in the CDR3. DNA of the CDR3: TGTGCCAGCGGCCAGCCAGGGAACTATGGCTACACCTTC. It encodes CASGQPGNYGYTF.

The chain recombines TRBV6-4 with TRBJ2-7, with 9 positions matching TRBD2. Germline V gene data show CDR1 as MRHNA and CDR2 as SNTAGT. J lost 0 bases, V lost 7 bases, and 10 bases had no gene match. This CDR3 has 16 amino acids. The CDR3 sequence is CASTSPLAGSSYEQYF. DNA for the CDR3: TGTGCCAGCACCTCACCTCTAGCGGGGAGCTCCTACGAGCAGTACTTC.

This rearrangement joins TRBV4-1 to TRBJ2-7, with D possibly matching TRBD1 (6 bases). Germline V gives CDR1 MGHRA, CDR2 YSYEKL. The length of the CDR3 is 14 residues. Trimming shortened V by 3 bases and J by 3 bases, and 12 bases separated the two germline ends. The CDR3 region has the DNA TGCGCCAGCAGCCAGGGCCGGGACAACTACGAGCAGTACTTC. It translates to CASSQGRDNYEQYF.

The rearrangement uses TRBV5-1 and TRBJ2-5; D gene unclear. Trimming took off 3 bases at V and 7 bases at J, with 7 bases between the two ends. Germline V gives CDR1 SGHRS, CDR2 YFSETQ. This CDR3 has 11 amino acids. The CDR3 here is CASSSSGTQYF. Written as DNA, the CDR3 is TGCGCCAGCAGCTCCTCCGGGACCCAGTACTTC. Full variable domain (rest looked up from reference TRBV5-1 and TRBJ2-5): KAGVTQTPRYLIKTRGQQVTLSCSPISGHRSVSWYQQTPGQGLQFLFEYFSETQRNKGNFPGRFSGRQFSNSRSEMNVSTLELGDSALYLCASSSSGTQYFGPGTRLLVL.

The chain joins TRBV5-6 to TRBJ2-3; D may be TRBD2 (7 bases). This CDR3 has 17 amino acids. Germline values: CDR1 SGHDT, CDR2 YYEEEE. V lost 2 bases and J 5 bases, leaving 21 bases between the germline ends. The CDR3 loop reads CASSFGPSGGPLDTQYF. Written as DNA, the CDR3 is TGTGCCAGCAGCTTTGGTCCGTCCGGGGGGCCGTTAGATACGCAGTATTTT.

The genes are TRBV19 and TRBJ2-1, with D possibly being TRBD1 (5 bases). This CDR3 contains 13 residues. With 3 bases removed from V and 6 bases from J, the gap between germline ends came to 9 bases. The germline CDR1 and CDR2 sequences are LNHDA and SQIVND (reference sequence). The CDR3 sequence: CASSIMGPNEQFF. Here the CDR3 DNA reads TGTGCCAGTAGTATTATGGGGCCCAATGAGCAGTTCTTC. The full variable domain, with the rest looked up from reference TRBV19 and TRBJ2-1, is DGGITQSPKYLFRKEGQNVTLSCEQNLNHDAMYWYRQDPGQGLRLIYYSQIVNDFQKGDIAEGYSVSREKKESFPLTVTSAQKNPTAFYLCASSIMGPNEQFFGPGTRLTVL.

This chain uses TRBV18 with TRBJ2-7, with 7 bases matching TRBD1. This CDR3 is 16 amino acids long. The germline V gene has CDR1 KGHSH and CDR2 LQKENI. The V segment lost 0 bases and the J segment 1 base; nucleotides outside the gene matches: 6. CDR3 DNA sequence: TGTGCCAGCTCACCACCGGGGACAGTTTTTTCCTACGAGCAGTACTTC. Translation: CASSPPGTVFSYEQYF.

This chain uses TRBV30 with TRBJ1-1; 9 bases are a match to TRBD1. Germline V CDR1 and CDR2: GTSNPN, SVGIG (reference sequence). V shed 2 bases and J 2 bases; nucleotides not matched to a gene: 6. The CDR3 consists of 15 residues. The CDR3 bases are TGTGCCTGGAGTCAGGGAACAGGGGGCAACACTGAAGCTTTCTTT. Protein: CAWSQGTGGNTEAFF.

The CDR3 DNA sequence: TGCAGTGCTCCGAGCACAGATACGCAGTATTTT. The encoded protein is CSAPSTDTQYF. The V call is TRBV20-1, the J call TRBJ2-3; D not resolved. Germline CDR1 and CDR2: DFQATT and SNEGSKA (reference sequence). This CDR3 is built from 11 residues. With 5 bases removed from V and 0 bases from J, the gap between germline ends came to 3 bases.

The V gene is TRBV7-8, the J gene TRBJ2-7; D might be TRBD1 (5 bases). The V gene's germline CDR1 is SGHVS and CDR2 FQNEAQ. The CDR3 sequence is 14 residues long. Trimming pared 1 base from V and 2 bases from J, leaving 9 bases between. CDR3 amino acids: CASSLDGRAYEQYF. Here the CDR3 DNA reads TGTGCCAGCAGCTTAGATGGCAGGGCCTACGAGCAGTACTTC. Based on the CDR3 plus reference TRBV7-8 and TRBJ2-7, the full variable domain is GAGVSQSPRYKVAKRGQDVALRCDPISGHVSLFWYQQALGQGPEFLTYFQNEAQLDKSGLPSDRFFAERPEGSVSTLKIQRTQQEDSAVYLCASSLDGRAYEQYFGPGTRLTVT.

The rearrangement links TRBV27 to TRBJ2-3, with 7 bases aligning to TRBD1. This CDR3 region has 16 residues. Germline lookup yields CDR1 MNHEY and CDR2 SMNVEV (reference sequence). Trimming at V came to 7 bases and at J to 1 base, leaving 11 bases not matched to a gene. CDR3 nucleotide sequence: TGTGCCAGCACCCCCCTCCCGGGACAGCGCACAGATACGCAGTATTTT. This gives the protein CASTPLPGQRTDTQYF.

The genes are TRBV7-9 and TRBJ2-7; possible D gene TRBD1, 5 bases. The ends were cut back, 1 base at V and 6 bases at J, with 7 bases in the middle. Per the germline V gene, CDR1 is SEHNR and CDR2 is FQNEAQ (reference sequence). The CDR3 spans 12 residues. The CDR3 region has the DNA TGTGCCAGCAGCTTAGAAGGGGTCGAGCAGTACTTC. Encoded protein: CASSLEGVEQYF.

The genes are TRBV6-6 and TRBJ2-7, with 15 bases that match TRBD2. CDR1 MNHNY and CDR2 SVGAGI come from the germline V gene (reference sequence). V shed 8 bases, J shed 3 bases, and the junction held 5 bases outside the gene matches. The CDR3 has 15 amino acids. CDR3 coding DNA: TGTGCCAGCCGAGGACTAGCGGGGGGGTACTACGAGCAGTACTTC. Protein product: CASRGLAGGYYEQYF.